These T cell receptor beta chains were read from a single sample in a study of identical twins. TCRdb reanalysed the 5' RACE reads using MiXCR and keeps one entry per CDR3 protein. The table has about 490,000 distinct CDR3 sequences, nearly 15% seen once. These data were likewise used in another study, on yellow fever vaccine responses in identical twins.

The sequencing sample was made of CD4+ T cells sorted from blood. The receptors originated from a young woman in good health. CDR3s include the opening cysteine and the closing phenylalanine or tryptophan. The D gene is left open where the match is weak. Some rows have no size entry. The others give once, few or many, or a class for an expanded clone.

>.|TRBV5-5|TRBJ2-5|TRBD1
TGTGCCAGCAGCTTACGGACAGGGGGCGGGTCGGAGACCCAGTACTTC
CASSLRTGGGSETQYF
>few|TRBV7-7|TRBJ2-1|TRBD2
TGTGCCAGCAGCACGAGCGGGGGGAATGAGCAGTTCTTC
CASSTSGGNEQFF
>few|TRBV19|TRBJ2-1|.
TGTGCCAGTAAATTGAGGGCAGGGCAGTTCTTC
CASKLRAGQFF
>few|TRBV7-3|TRBJ2-2|TRBD2
TGTGCCAGCAGCCCGCAGACTAGCGGCGGGGAGCTGTTTTTT
CASSPQTSGGELFF
>.|TRBV24-1|TRBJ2-1|.
TGTGCCACCAGTGGCGTCGGGAATGAGCAGTTCTTC
CATSGVGNEQFF
>.|TRBV5-1|TRBJ1-2|.
TGCGCCAGCAGCTTGGACAGATCAGGAGGCTACACCTTC
CASSLDRSGGYTF
>.|TRBV20-1|TRBJ2-1|TRBD1
TGCAGCCCTACTTTAGGGGACAGGGGCAATGAGCAGTTCTTC
CSPTLGDRGNEQFF
>once|TRBV6-5|TRBJ2-3|.
TGTGCCAGCAGTTACCCGGAAGGCCACACAGATACGCAGTATTTT
CASSYPEGHTDTQYF
>few|TRBV29-1|TRBJ2-7|.
TGCAGCGTCGGCGACACCGAGCAGTACTTC
CSVGDTEQYF
>.|TRBV7-9|TRBJ1-1|.
TGTGCCAGCAGCTTAGCTCACCCACCCCCGGGGACTGAAGCTTTCTTT
CASSLAHPPPGTEAFF
>.|TRBV14|TRBJ1-6|TRBD1
TGTGCCAGCAGCCAATCCCAGGGGGTTCGGTCACCCCTCCACTTT
CASSQSQGVRSPLHF
>few|TRBV3-1|TRBJ2-1|.
TGTGCCAGCAGCCTCGGGGATAGGCCTCGGGTCAATGAGCAGTTCTTC
CASSLGDRPRVNEQFF
>few|TRBV3-1|TRBJ1-1|.
TGTGCCAGCAGCCAAGGAAAGGGACCGATAAACACTGAAGCTTTCTTT
CASSQGKGPINTEAFF
>few|TRBV20-1|TRBJ2-7|.
TGCAGTGCTAGACCCCCGGGACATTCCTACGAGCAGTACTTC
CSARPPGHSYEQYF
>few|TRBV12-3/TRBV12-4|TRBJ1-5|.
TGTGCCAGCAACTCTGGACGGCATCAGCCCCAGCATTTT
CASNSGRHQPQHF
>.|TRBV24-1|TRBJ2-1|TRBD2
TGTGCCACCAGTGACCGCAGCGGGGGGCTGGGGAATGAGCAGTTCTTC
CATSDRSGGLGNEQFF
>few|TRBV7-9|TRBJ2-5|TRBD2
TGTGCCAGCAGCCCCCTAGCGGGGTCTGTCGTTGAGACCCAGTACTTC
CASSPLAGSVVETQYF
>few|TRBV12-3/TRBV12-4|TRBJ1-2|TRBD1
TGTGCCAGCAGTGGACAGGGCTACTATGGCTACACCTTC
CASSGQGYYGYTF
>.|TRBV6-1|TRBJ2-4|.
TGTGCCAGCGACTCCGGAGGAGCCAAAAACATTCAGTACTTC
CASDSGGAKNIQYF
>few|TRBV6-1|TRBJ2-2|TRBD2
TGTGCCAGCAGTCCCGGACTAGTTTTAATAGGGGAGCTGTTTTTT
CASSPGLVLIGELFF
>many|TRBV28|TRBJ2-5|TRBD1
TGTGCCAGCAGTCCCGGGACAGCGAAGCTCTTCCAAGAGACCCAGTACTTC
CASSPGTAKLFQETQYF
>many|TRBV25-1|TRBJ2-1|.
TGTGCCAGCAGTCCCCCCCCCTCTAAGGGCAATGAGCAGTTCTTC
CASSPPPSKGNEQFF
>few|TRBV6-5|TRBJ2-2|.
TGTGCCAGCGTTGGAACTTTCGCGAACACCGGGGAGCTGTTTTTT
CASVGTFANTGELFF
>.|TRBV5-1|TRBJ2-1|TRBD2
TGCGCCAGCAGCTTGGGACTAGCGACATCCTACAATGAGCAGTTCTTC
CASSLGLATSYNEQFF
>few|TRBV7-9|TRBJ1-1|TRBD1
TGTGCCAGCAGCTTACAGGGGGCGCGGCCGAACACTGAAGCTTTCTTT
CASSLQGARPNTEAFF
>.|TRBV6-1|TRBJ2-1|.
TGTGCCAGCACCCTAGGCACTATTAGGGACAATGAGCAGTTCTTC
CASTLGTIRDNEQFF
>.|TRBV29-1|TRBJ2-2|TRBD2
TGCAGCGTTTTACTAGCGGAGCTTAACACCGGGGAGCTGTTTTTT
CSVLLAELNTGELFF
>.|TRBV29-1|TRBJ2-3|.
TGCAGCGTTTGGACAGATACGCAGTATTTT
CSVWTDTQYF
>few|TRBV6-2/TRBV6-3|TRBJ1-6|.
TGTGCCAGCAGCCAAGACGCCCCAGGGTTGGGCTCACCCCTCCACTTT
CASSQDAPGLGSPLHF
>.|TRBV20-1|TRBJ2-7|.
TGCAGTGCTAGTCGCTTTCCCGGGAGCTCCTACGAGCAGTACTTC
CSASRFPGSSYEQYF
>.|TRBV27|TRBJ2-1|TRBD2
TGTGCCAGCAGTTTTGGACTAGCGGGGGGCAATGAGCAGTTCTTC
CASSFGLAGGNEQFF
>few|TRBV6-2/TRBV6-3|TRBJ2-1|TRBD2
TGTGCCAGCAGTTCGAAAGATAGCGGGAGATCGGTTTTGTATGAGCAGTTCTTC
CASSSKDSGRSVLYEQFF
>few|TRBV7-9|TRBJ2-5|TRBD2
TGTGCCAGCAGCCTCTTAGCGGGGGGGCAGTCTGAGACCCAGTACTTC
CASSLLAGGQSETQYF
>.|TRBV11-3|TRBJ2-7|.
TGTGCCAGCAGCTTAGACCCCAAAACCTACGAGCAGTACTTC
CASSLDPKTYEQYF
>.|TRBV18|TRBJ1-1|.
TGTGCCAGCTCACCACCCGCACCTATGAACACTGAAGCTTTCTTT
CASSPPAPMNTEAFF
>few|TRBV10-3|TRBJ2-7|TRBD2
TGTGCCATCAGTCCCGGGACTAGCGGGAGGTACGAGCAGTACTTC
CAISPGTSGRYEQYF
>few|TRBV20-1|TRBJ2-5|TRBD2
TGCAGTGCTAGATCTCGCGGGGGGTACCAAGAGACCCAGTACTTC
CSARSRGGYQETQYF
>.|TRBV6-1|TRBJ2-6|.
TGTGCCAGCAGTGCCGAGCGTTATTCTGGGGCCAACGTCCTGACTTTC
CASSAERYSGANVLTF
>few|TRBV2|TRBJ2-7|TRBD2
TGTGCCAGCAGAGGGACTAGCGGAGTTCGAAACTCCTACGAGCAGTACTTC
CASRGTSGVRNSYEQYF
>.|TRBV10-3|TRBJ2-1|TRBD2
TGTGCCATCAGTGAGTCGGTGGGACTAAACAATGAGCAGTTCTTC
CAISESVGLNNEQFF
>.|TRBV5-1|TRBJ2-7|TRBD1
TGCGCCAGCACCTACGGACAGGGCTACGAGCAGTACTTC
CASTYGQGYEQYF
>many|TRBV5-1|TRBJ1-4|.
TGCGCCAGCAAATCGACGAGGGGGGAGGAAAAACTGTTTTTT
CASKSTRGEEKLFF